The 13 T cell receptor beta chains below all came from one sample that was sequenced in a study of cytomegalovirus exposure and HLA in healthy donors. PCR employed 60 Vbeta and 13 Jbeta primers. Sequencing was performed with immunoSEQ multiplex PCR; in TCRdb, only in-frame clones are kept and a portion is missing. The data contain 90,000 to 150,000 clones, around 80% of them singletons. The specimen sequenced was PBMCs. These receptor sequences come from a man aged 50 to 59 in good health and CMV-seronegative.

Points on this clone: The junction and the germline gene differ at one end; a read error may be behind it. The V call is TRBV7-9, the J call TRBJ2-7; 8 bases fit TRBD2. The CDR3 is 18 amino acids. Germline loops: CDR1 SEHNR, CDR2 FQNEAQ (reference sequence). The CDR3: CSSSLGGAGFKSSYEQYF. The CDR3 bases are TGTTCCAGCAGCCTCGGGGGGGCCGGATTTAAAAGCTCCTACGAGCAGTACTTC.

The rearrangement uses TRBV7-2 and TRBJ2-3; 8 bases line up with TRBD2. The CDR3 is 15 amino acids. Germline V gene data show CDR1 as SGHTA and CDR2 as FQGNSA. The ends lost 2 bases at V and 1 base at J; junction bases unmatched: 2. CDR3 loop: CASSLSTSGTDTQYF. The DNA of the CDR3 is TGTGCCAGCAGCTTATCGACTAGCGGCACAGATACGCAGTATTTT.

The chain couples TRBV7-2 to TRBJ1-4; 8 bases align to TRBD1. The CDR3 spans 15 residues. Per the germline V gene, CDR1 is SGHTA and CDR2 is FQGNSA. The V and J ends lost 4 bases and 7 bases, in that order; junction bases with no gene match: 8. The DNA of the CDR3 is TGTGCCAGCAGCTCGCAGGGGGCAACAATTGAAAAACTGTTTTTT. Translating gives CASSSQGATIEKLFF.

The genes are TRBV5-1 and TRBJ2-2; 7 bases match TRBD2. J was trimmed by 0 bases and V by 4 bases; bases with no gene match: 9. Germline CDR1 SGHRS, CDR2 YFSETQ. The CDR3 has 17 amino acids. CDR3: CASSPNSGGANTGELFF. Written as DNA, the CDR3 is TGCGCCAGCAGCCCGAACTCGGGAGGCGCGAACACCGGGGAGCTGTTTTTT. The variable domain in full, completed from reference TRBV5-1 and TRBJ2-2, reads KAGVTQTPRYLIKTRGQQVTLSCSPISGHRSVSWYQQTPGQGLQFLFEYFSETQRNKGNFPGRFSGRQFSNSRSEMNVSTLELGDSALYLCASSPNSGGANTGELFFGEGSRLTVL.

The chain carries TRBV5-6 and TRBJ2-3; 8 bases are shared with TRBD2. The CDR3 runs to 15 residues. Trimming at V came to 0 bases and at J to 4 bases, leaving 4 bases not matched to a gene. Germline V gene data show CDR1 as SGHDT and CDR2 as YYEEEE. The CDR3 bases are TGTGCCAGCAGCTTGGGGCTAGCGGGTTCAGATACGCAGTATTTT. The encoded protein is CASSLGLAGSDTQYF.

The chain links TRBV27 to TRBJ2-6, with a possible D match to TRBD2 (6 bases). The germline CDR1 and CDR2 sequences are MNHEY and SMNVEV (reference sequence). CDR3 size: 15 residues. V was trimmed by 8 bases and J by 1 base, leaving 12 bases between them. As DNA, the CDR3 is TGTGCCAGCCGCAGGCGGGAATCTGGGGCCAACGTCCTGACTTTC. Translated, it gives CASRRRESGANVLTF.

As DNA, the CDR3 is TGTGCCAGCAGCGTAGCCTGGCAGGGCACCTACGAGCAGTACTTC. Its translation is CASSVAWQGTYEQYF. The chain is built from TRBV9 and TRBJ2-7, with D possibly being TRBD1 (5 bases). Trimming cost V 0 bases and J 2 bases, with 12 bases left between them. Germline V gives CDR1 SGDLS, CDR2 YYNGEE. The CDR3 contains 15 residues. The whole variable domain, filled in from reference TRBV9 and TRBJ2-7, reads DSGVTQTPKHLITATGQRVTLRCSPRSGDLSVYWYQQSLDQGLQFLIQYYNGEERAKGNILERFSAQQFPDLHSELNLSSLELGDSALYFCASSVAWQGTYEQYFGPGTRLTVT.

The chain is built from TRBV7-9 and TRBJ2-1; 7 nucleotides match TRBD2. Germline V gene lookup returns CDR1 SEHNR and CDR2 FQNEAQ (reference sequence). The CDR3 is 15 residues long. J lost 7 bases, V lost 1 base, and 7 bases had no gene match. The CDR3: CASSLGREKSNEQFF. CDR3 bases: TGTGCCAGCAGCTTAGGGCGGGAGAAGTCGAATGAGCAGTTCTTC.

V gene TRBV13 combines with J gene TRBJ2-2, with TRBD1 matching 11 bases. The CDR3 is made up of 16 amino acids. Germline CDR1 PRHDT, CDR2 FYEKMQ (reference sequence). The J segment lost 4 bases and the V segment lost 3 bases, leaving 4 bases of the junction unmatched. The CDR3 DNA reads as TGTGCCAGCAGCTTTGCGGGACAGGGGGTCACCGGGGAGCTGTTTTTT. Protein: CASSFAGQGVTGELFF. The variable domain in full, completed from reference TRBV13 and TRBJ2-2, reads AAGVIQSPRHLIKEKRETATLKCYPIPRHDTVYWYQQGPGQDPQFLISFYEKMQSDKGSIPDRFSAQQFSDYHSELNMSSLELGDSALYFCASSFAGQGVTGELFFGEGSRLTVL.

The chain joins TRBV2 to TRBJ2-1; D unresolved. V was trimmed by 2 bases and J by 13 bases, leaving 9 bases between them. There are 11 residues in the CDR3. The V gene's germline CDR1 is SNHLY and CDR2 FYNNEI. The DNA of the CDR3 is TGTGCCAGCAGTGAACCTTTCCCCCAGTTCTTC. The encoded protein is CASSEPFPQFF.

The CDR3 DNA reads as TGTGCCAGCAGCCAGACAGGGGAAGGGCAGCCCCAGCATTTT. This codes for CASSQTGEGQPQHF. The chain recombines TRBV7-9 with TRBJ1-5, with 8 bases lining up with TRBD1. The V gene's germline CDR1 is SEHNR and CDR2 FQNEAQ (reference sequence). There are 14 residues in the CDR3. The trim removed 5 bases at V and 7 bases at J, leaving 7 bases unmatched.

The chain employs TRBV9 and TRBJ2-1; TRBD2 is a possible D gene (6 bases). CDR1 and CDR2 (germline): SGDLS, YYNGEE. The CDR3 runs 14 residues. Deletions cut 0 bases from V and 4 bases from J, with 8 bases between. CDR3 bases: TGTGCCAGCAGCGTAGGGACTACGTACAATGAGCAGTTCTTC. Translated, it gives CASSVGTTYNEQFF.

This rearrangement joins TRBV29-1 to TRBJ1-2; TRBD1 might be the D (5 bases). From germline, CDR1 is SQVTM and CDR2 ANQGSEA. V lost 6 bases, J lost 4 bases, and 18 bases lay in between. The CDR3 consists of 14 residues. For the CDR3, the DNA is TGCAGCGTAAAGACAGTGGCAGTTAGCTATGGCTACACCTTC. Protein sequence: CSVKTVAVSYGYTF.